This T cell receptor beta chain was retrieved from a study of T-cell memory formation after mild COVID-19. General study findings and limits: While clones contracting from day 15 to 85 were balanced between CD4 and CD8, later expanders leaned CD4+. The main location of contracting CD4+ clones was CM and EM, and that of contracting CD8+ clones was EMRA. In pre-infection memory, a portion of responding clones appeared, which suggested that cross-reactive memory joined.

This clonotype came up a few times. Its antigen is unknown. The 5'RACE method, run with constant-segment primers, produced TCR alpha and TCR beta cDNA libraries (carrying sample barcodes and UMIs). TCRdb itself ran the 5' RACE reads through MiXCR, one entry per CDR3 protein. The sample includes 350,000 to 550,000 distinct CDR3 sequences, more than 15% of them seen just once. Germline CDR1 is KGHSH and CDR2 is LQKENI. V shed 1 base and J shed 5 bases, with 12 bases lying between them. The CDR3 contains 15 residues. The chain has TRBV18 and TRBJ2-1; D may be TRBD2 (7 bases). This TCR was sampled from a young man who had mild COVID-19 (a few samples of this study predate the infection). Cell type and time point are not known. The sequenced sample was PBMCs or a T cell subset sorted from them (not recorded which). In DNA, the CDR3 is TGTGCCAGCTCACCACTTCCCGGGGGGCACAATGAGCAGTTCTTC. The encoded protein is CASSPLPGGHNEQFF.